The rows below give T cell receptor beta chains drawn from one sample of a study of PD-1 blockade in classical Hodgkin lymphoma. Here immunoSEQ multiplex PCR was the method, and the copy in TCRdb shows in-frame clones only, minus some. The sample consists of 150,000 or so clones, nearly 80% of them appearing once. This material consisted of peripheral blood mononuclear cells (PBMCs), taken before the second cycle of nivolumab. The receptors here all came from a human donor with classical Hodgkin lymphoma. Each CDR3 is given without its conserved first and last residue. Each record gives: J gene, CDR3 length, V gene, clone size, CDR3 protein. Rows may omit the clone size; those that give it use once, few, many or a size class.

TRBJ1-3 10 TRBV27 NA ASSSLGNTIY
TRBJ2-3 12 TRBV7-3 once ASSVSDSTDTQY
TRBJ2-2 12 TRBV10-3 NA AIRGGANTGELF
TRBJ1-2 12 TRBV28 NA ASSWDREERGYT
TRBJ2-1 13 TRBV9 NA ASSRRGEVGNEQF
TRBJ1-3 12 TRBV5-5 NA ASRMTGSGNTIY
TRBJ1-6 13 TRBV5-1 few ASSLYREGGSPLH
TRBJ1-6 16 TRBV18 NA ASSPGQGMAEYNSPLH
TRBJ2-7 15 TRBV4-1 NA ASSQDPRGAGDGEQY
TRBJ2-6 17 TRBV4-2 NA ASSHPPGQGGSGANVLT
TRBJ2-1 13 TRBV7-2 once ASSRWHEERNEQF
TRBJ2-7 11 TRBV25-1 NA ASRLTGYYEQY
TRBJ1-2 12 TRBV28 NA ASSLSTGGKGYT
TRBJ1-2 14 TRBV4-1 NA ASSQVTRGRDYGYT
TRBJ2-3 12 TRBV7-2 NA ASSLAFSGDTQY
TRBJ1-1 11 TRBV6-5 NA ASTLPGGTEAF
TRBJ2-1 15 TRBV28 NA ASSSNKRAEFYNEQF
TRBJ1-5 11 TRBV7-2 NA ASSLKGGQPQH
TRBJ2-3 13 TRBV5-1 NA ASSLELGSTDTQY
TRBJ1-3 15 TRBV18 NA ASSPRTGYASGNTIY
TRBJ1-5 14 TRBV28 NA ASSPPPDRVGQPQH
TRBJ1-1 12 TRBV19 NA ASSPLGGETEAF
TRBJ1-2 13 TRBV6-6 many ASSYTQGPLGGYT
TRBJ2-7 12 TRBV30 NA AWSGTTVSGEQY
TRBJ1-6 14 TRBV7-9 NA ASRQSGGSYNSPLH
TRBJ2-7 13 TRBV4-1 medium-sized ASSQDPGLFYEQY
TRBJ2-2 14 TRBV5-1 NA ASSLALAGVTGELF
TRBJ2-1 11 TRBV28 NA ASSQRSYNEQF
TRBJ2-5 18 TRBV4-2 NA ASSQEPWERSGFRQETQY
TRBJ1-1 14 TRBV18 NA ASSPLIGRTLAEAF
TRBJ1-4 13 TRBV7-2 medium-sized ASTLGGAHGEKLF
TRBJ1-4 14 TRBV10-3 once AISEPGGQGDEKLF
TRBJ2-1 13 TRBV6-5 NA ASSYLRTINNEQF
TRBJ2-1 9 TRBV7-9 few ASSLAAAQF
TRBJ1-1 12 TRBV6-5 NA ASSYYMTGSEAF
TRBJ1-3 14 TRBV7-8 NA ASSLPGVWGGNTIY
NA 12 TRBV18 NA ASSPPTGNGEQY
TRBJ2-5 14 TRBV19 NA ASSTGLAGGPETQY
TRBJ2-7 13 TRBV30 once ACLYGTPWAGEQY
TRBJ2-3 12 TRBV30 NA AWISGTSTDTQY
TRBJ2-5 11 TRBV6-6 NA ASRKLAQETQY
TRBJ1-1 11 TRBV18 few ASSPWPDTEAF